Each of the 16 T cell receptor beta chains below was sequenced from the same sample in a study of Ad26.COV2.S vaccination and SARS-CoV-2 variants. Data came from immunoSEQ multiplex PCR; TCRdb stores just in-frame clones and leaves some out. The sample records hundreds of thousands of clones, more than 75% being singletons. The treatment is: around 19 received Ad26.COV2.S at low or high dose, single or two shots; 5 received placebo; per-sample allocation not given. The study sampled participants on day 63 after the first vaccine or placebo injection. Sequenced here: peripheral blood, sampled in a trial of Ad26.COV2.S vaccine versus placebo. These receptors were obtained from a person between 18 and 59 years old who received the Ad26.COV2.S COVID-19 vaccine or a placebo.

The J gene is TRBJ1-4, the V gene TRBV2; unclear D gene. The length of the CDR3 is 13 residues. The V end was cut by 6 bases, the J end by 5 bases, with 10 bases between. The V gene's germline CDR1 is SNHLY and CDR2 FYNNEI. The CDR3 DNA reads TGTGCCAGCAGGTGGCAGAAAAATGAAAAACTGTTTTTT. This codes for CASRWQKNEKLFF.

The V and J genes are TRBV9 and TRBJ2-4, with D possibly TRBD1 on 6 matching bases. CDR1 and CDR2 (germline): SGDLS, YYNGEE. V was shortened by 4 bases and J by 0 bases, with 17 bases between the two germline ends. The CDR3 loop spans 17 amino acids. CDR3 amino acids: CASSTPRDTLAKNIQYF. CDR3 DNA sequence: TGTGCCAGCAGCACACCACGGGACACCTTAGCCAAAAACATTCAGTACTTC. The full variable domain, rest sourced from reference TRBV9 and TRBJ2-4, is DSGVTQTPKHLITATGQRVTLRCSPRSGDLSVYWYQQSLDQGLQFLIQYYNGEERAKGNILERFSAQQFPDLHSELNLSSLELGDSALYFCASSTPRDTLAKNIQYFGAGTRLSVL.

This clone appeared a single time. This rearrangement joins TRBV6-5 to TRBJ1-5, with no clear D. Germline CDR1 is MNHEY and CDR2 is SVGAGI. V was shortened by 6 bases and J by 4 bases, with 13 bases between the two germline ends. The CDR3 totals 14 residues. The CDR3 protein is CASSLHHRNQPQHF. CDR3 sequence (DNA): TGTGCCAGCAGCCTCCATCACAGAAATCAGCCCCAGCATTTT.

V and J are TRBV6-4 and TRBJ1-2; D may be TRBD1 (5 bases). The CDR3 extends over 13 amino acids. The V end was cut by 6 bases, the J end by 7 bases, with 15 bases between. Germline V gives CDR1 MRHNA, CDR2 SNTAGT. In DNA, the CDR3 is TGTGCCAGCAGCGACAGTGGAGGGAGTGGCTACACCTTC. It specifies CASSDSGGSGYTF.

This sequence joins TRBV7-2 and TRBJ1-6; a possible D gene is TRBD1 (5 bases). Per germline, CDR1 SGHTA and CDR2 FQGNSA. The CDR3 length is 13 residues. V was pared by 5 bases and J by 6 bases, with 8 bases between. Here the CDR3 reads CASSVDSNSPLHF. CDR3 in DNA: TGTGCCAGCAGCGTAGACAGTAATTCACCCCTCCACTTT.

This clone was seen just once. The chain is built from TRBV27 and TRBJ1-5; perhaps TRBD1 as D (6 bases). Between the trimmed V and J ends, which lost 6 bases and 5 bases, there was a span of 14 bases. The CDR3 contains 14 residues. From germline, CDR1 is MNHEY and CDR2 SMNVEV (reference sequence). The CDR3 sequence: CASSQGGKYQPQHF. CDR3 bases: TGTGCCAGCAGCCAAGGGGGGAAGTATCAGCCCCAGCATTTT.

The chain has TRBV4-3 and TRBJ2-2; D is perhaps TRBD1 or TRBD2 (5 bases each). Germline assignment: CDR1 LGHNA and CDR2 YSLEER. The CDR3 extends over 16 amino acids. Trimming left V 1 base short and J 3 bases short, with 12 bases between. CDR3 amino acids: CASSQVPGPHTGELFF. CDR3 in DNA: TGCGCCAGCAGCCAAGTACCGGGGCCCCACACCGGGGAGCTGTTTTTT.

The J gene is TRBJ2-7, the V gene TRBV29-1, with 7 bases identical to TRBD1. The CDR3 has 14 amino acids. CDR1 is SQVTM and CDR2 is ANQGSEA in the germline V gene. Germline trimming cut 6 bases from V and 0 bases from J; bases unmatched to any gene: 8. This CDR3 is CSVSGTDASYEQYF. DNA for the CDR3: TGCAGCGTCTCCGGGACAGACGCCTCCTACGAGCAGTACTTC.

The rearrangement uses TRBV29-1 and TRBJ2-7, with unresolved D. The V and J ends lost 1 base and 0 bases respectively, with 10 bases between them. CDR3 length equals 14 residues. From germline, CDR1 is SQVTM and CDR2 ANQGSEA. The CDR3 here is CSVEGLGSSYEQYF. CDR3 in DNA: TGCAGCGTTGAAGGACTCGGATCCTCCTACGAGCAGTACTTC.

The CDR3 DNA reads TGTGCCAGTAGTATCGGAGGACCAGATACGCAGTATTTT. It encodes CASSIGGPDTQYF. The V and J genes are TRBV19 and TRBJ2-3; possibly TRBD2 for D (5 bases). Trimming took off 3 bases at V and 4 bases at J, with 8 bases between the two ends. CDR3 size: 13 residues. Germline CDR1 LNHDA, CDR2 SQIVND (reference sequence).

The rearrangement uses TRBV13 and TRBJ1-6, with TRBD1 identical over 10 bases. The ends lost 6 bases at V and 8 bases at J; junction bases unmatched: 10. The V gene's germline CDR1 is PRHDT and CDR2 FYEKMQ (reference sequence). The CDR3 sequence is 16 residues long. The CDR3 loop is CASRRADGTGDSPLHF. The CDR3 DNA is TGTGCCAGCAGAAGGGCGGACGGGACAGGGGATTCACCCCTCCACTTT.

This CDR3 reads CASSFRDREKDEQYF. The CDR3 coding sequence is TGTGCCAGCAGCTTTCGGGACAGGGAGAAGGACGAGCAGTACTTC. The chain recombines TRBV9 with TRBJ2-7, with 9 bases that match TRBD1. The CDR3 is 15 residues long. Trimming removed 4 bases from V and 5 bases from J; junction bases left unmatched: 10. CDR1 SGDLS and CDR2 YYNGEE come from the germline V gene.

This clone showed up just once. The chain uses TRBV4-3 and TRBJ1-1, with D tentatively TRBD1 (6 bases). The V end lost 0 bases, the J end lost 1 base, and 9 bases lay between the germline ends. CDR3 length: 15 amino acids. Germline lookup yields CDR1 LGHNA and CDR2 YSLEER. This chain's CDR3 is CASSQDRTANTEAFF. Here the CDR3 DNA reads TGCGCCAGCAGCCAAGACAGGACAGCGAACACTGAAGCTTTCTTT.

The V and J genes are TRBV4-2 and TRBJ1-1; D is unclear. The CDR3 is 15 amino acids. Per germline, CDR1 LGHNA and CDR2 YNFKEQ. Deletions cut 1 base from V and 0 bases from J, with 9 bases between. CDR3 nucleotides: TGTGCCAGCAGCCAAGTTCAATACATGAACACTGAAGCTTTCTTT. It encodes CASSQVQYMNTEAFF.

The chain uses TRBV11-2 and TRBJ2-1; D gene ambiguous. The V gene's germline CDR1 is SGHAT and CDR2 FQNNGV. Deletions cut 4 bases from V and 0 bases from J, with 13 bases between. The CDR3 is 16 amino acids. CDR3 DNA: TGTGCCAGCAGCTACACCCGCGCCCTCTCCTACAATGAGCAGTTCTTC. Its translation is CASSYTRALSYNEQFF.

The gene calls are TRBV6-5 and TRBJ2-7; 9 nucleotides agree with TRBD1. This CDR3 spans 14 amino acids. CDR1 and CDR2 (germline): MNHEY, SVGAGI. J was trimmed by 7 bases and V by 7 bases; bases with no gene match: 11. The CDR3 bases are TGTGCCAGCATAGACAGGGGGGCATACGGTGAGCAGTACTTC. Its protein is CASIDRGAYGEQYF.